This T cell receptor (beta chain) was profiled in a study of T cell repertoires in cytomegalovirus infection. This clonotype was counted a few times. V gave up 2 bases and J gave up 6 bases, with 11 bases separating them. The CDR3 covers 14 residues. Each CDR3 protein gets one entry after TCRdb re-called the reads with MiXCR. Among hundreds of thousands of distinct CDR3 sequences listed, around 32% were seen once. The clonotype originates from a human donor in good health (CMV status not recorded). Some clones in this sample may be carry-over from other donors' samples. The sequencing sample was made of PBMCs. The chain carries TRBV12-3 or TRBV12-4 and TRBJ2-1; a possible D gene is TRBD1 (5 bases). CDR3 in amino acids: CASSLRGSSNEQFF. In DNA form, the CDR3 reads TGTGCCAGCAGTTTAAGGGGATCAAGCAATGAGCAGTTCTTC.